This TCR beta chain was sequenced in a study of CXCR3-negative and CXCR3-positive naive CD8 T cells. The study's findings and limits: Greater hydrophobicity was found in TRB CDR3s of CXCR3-positive naive cells than of CXCR3-negative naive cells.

UMI-labeled 5' RACE TRB cDNA libraries were prepared from the cells. TCRdb reanalyzed the 5' RACE reads, giving one entry per CDR3 protein sequence and no DNA. This sample contains roughly 93,000 distinct CDR3 sequences. Germline-derived CDR1 and CDR2 are SGHTA and FQGNSA. The CDR3 extends over 17 amino acids. Concerning this clonotype itself: Its target is unknown.

The chain combines TRBV7-2 with TRBJ2-1; the TCRdb D gene call, TRBD2, has no DNA to confirm it. The TCR was taken from a human donor in good health. Some clones in this sample may be carry-over from other donors' samples. The sample was naive CXCR3+ CD8+ T cells from blood. Subset specified: CD45RO-CCR7+CD27+CD95- naive CD8+ T cells expressing CXCR3 (TNR3+). The chain's CDR3 is CASSLDPLAGGLNEQFF. Together with reference TRBV7-2 and TRBJ2-1, the CDR3 gives the full variable domain: GAGVSQSPSNKVTEKGKDVELRCDPISGHTALYWYRQSLGQGLEFLIYFQGNSAPDKSGLPSDRFSAERTGGSVSTLTIQRTQQEDSAVYLCASSLDPLAGGLNEQFFGPGTRLTVL.